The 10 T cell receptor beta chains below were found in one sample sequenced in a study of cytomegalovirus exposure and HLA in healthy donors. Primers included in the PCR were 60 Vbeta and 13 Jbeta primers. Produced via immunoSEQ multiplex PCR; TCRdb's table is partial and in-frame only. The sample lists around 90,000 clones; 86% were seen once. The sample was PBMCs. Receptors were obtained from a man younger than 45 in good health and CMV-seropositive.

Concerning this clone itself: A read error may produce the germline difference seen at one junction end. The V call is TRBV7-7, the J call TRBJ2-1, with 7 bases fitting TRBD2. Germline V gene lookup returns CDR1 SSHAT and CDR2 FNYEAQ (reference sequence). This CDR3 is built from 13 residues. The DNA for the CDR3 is TGTGCTAGCAGTAGCGGGTCCTACAATGAGCAGTTCTTC. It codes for CASSSGSYNEQFF. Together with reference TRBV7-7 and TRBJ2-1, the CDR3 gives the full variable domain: GAGVSQSPRYKVTKRGQDVTLRCDPISSHATLYWYQQALGQGPEFLTYFNYEAQPDKSGLPSDRFSAERPEGSISTLTIQRTEQRDSAMYRCASSSGSYNEQFFGPGTRLTVL.

The CDR3 spells CASSLGSGTYEQYF. The CDR3 DNA reads TGTGCCAGCAGCTTGGGCTCAGGAACCTACGAGCAGTACTTC. The rearrangement joins TRBV5-6 to TRBJ2-5; D ambiguous. The end of the DNA aligns better with TRBJ2-7, so the J call may be wrong. Germline CDR1 reads SGHDT; CDR2 reads YYEEEE. The CDR3 loop spans 14 amino acids.

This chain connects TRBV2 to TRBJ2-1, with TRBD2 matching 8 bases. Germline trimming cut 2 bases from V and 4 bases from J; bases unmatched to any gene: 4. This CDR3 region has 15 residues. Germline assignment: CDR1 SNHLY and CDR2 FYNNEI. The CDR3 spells CASSERGRSYNEQFF. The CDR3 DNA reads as TGTGCCAGCAGTGAACGCGGGAGGAGTTACAATGAGCAGTTCTTC.

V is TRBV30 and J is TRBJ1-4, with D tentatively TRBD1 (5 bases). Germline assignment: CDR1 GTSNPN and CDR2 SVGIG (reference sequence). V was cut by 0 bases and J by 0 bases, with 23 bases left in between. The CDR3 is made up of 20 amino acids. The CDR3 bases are TGTGCCTGGAGTGTACAACCCGGACATACAACCTCCGCAACTAATGAAAAACTGTTTTTT. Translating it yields CAWSVQPGHTTSATNEKLFF. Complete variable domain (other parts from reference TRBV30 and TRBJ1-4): SQTIHQWPATLVQPVGSPLSLECTVEGTSNPNLYWYRQAAGRGLQLLFYSVGIGQISSEVPQNLSASRPQDRQFILSSKKLLLSDSGFYLCAWSVQPGHTTSATNEKLFFGSGTQLSVL.

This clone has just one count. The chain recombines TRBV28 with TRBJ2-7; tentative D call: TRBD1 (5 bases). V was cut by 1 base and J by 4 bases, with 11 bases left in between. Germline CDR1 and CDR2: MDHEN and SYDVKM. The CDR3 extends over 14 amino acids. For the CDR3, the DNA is TGTGCCAGCAGTTTATTAGCAGGGCTATACGAGCAGTACTTC. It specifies CASSLLAGLYEQYF.

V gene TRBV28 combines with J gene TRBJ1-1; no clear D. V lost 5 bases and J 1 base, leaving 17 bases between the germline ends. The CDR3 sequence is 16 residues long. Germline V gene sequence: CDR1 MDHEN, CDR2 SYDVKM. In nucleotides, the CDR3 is TGTGCCAGCAGTCGCCTATTCCTCCTCGGGAACACTGAAGCTTTCTTT. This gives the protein CASSRLFLLGNTEAFF.

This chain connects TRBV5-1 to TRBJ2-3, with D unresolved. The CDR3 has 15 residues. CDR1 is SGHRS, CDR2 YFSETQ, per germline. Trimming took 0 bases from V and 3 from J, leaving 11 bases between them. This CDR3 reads CASSLAVSKTDTQYF. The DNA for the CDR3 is TGCGCCAGCAGCTTGGCCGTTAGCAAGACAGATACGCAGTATTTT.

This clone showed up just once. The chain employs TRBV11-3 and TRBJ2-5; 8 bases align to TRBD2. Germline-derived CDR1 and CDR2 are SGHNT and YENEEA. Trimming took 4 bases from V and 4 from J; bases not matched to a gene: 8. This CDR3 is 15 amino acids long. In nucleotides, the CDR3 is TGTGCCAGCAGCTCCTCACCGGGGGGGTCAGAGACCCAGTACTTC. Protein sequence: CASSSSPGGSETQYF.

The CDR3 reads CASSHPSTGELFF. The CDR3, as DNA: TGCGCCAGCAGCCACCCTAGCACCGGGGAGCTGTTTTTT. The chain carries TRBV4-1 and TRBJ2-2; D is unclear. Germline CDR1 and CDR2: MGHRA and YSYEKL. The CDR3 length is 13 residues. V was cut by 3 bases and J by 4 bases, with 6 bases left in between.

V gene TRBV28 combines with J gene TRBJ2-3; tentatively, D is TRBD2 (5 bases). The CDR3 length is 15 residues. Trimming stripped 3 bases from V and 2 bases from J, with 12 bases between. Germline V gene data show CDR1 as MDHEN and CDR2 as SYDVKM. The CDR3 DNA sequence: TGTGCCAGCAGTTTCTCCAGCGGTACCACAGATACGCAGTATTTT. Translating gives CASSFSSGTTDTQYF.